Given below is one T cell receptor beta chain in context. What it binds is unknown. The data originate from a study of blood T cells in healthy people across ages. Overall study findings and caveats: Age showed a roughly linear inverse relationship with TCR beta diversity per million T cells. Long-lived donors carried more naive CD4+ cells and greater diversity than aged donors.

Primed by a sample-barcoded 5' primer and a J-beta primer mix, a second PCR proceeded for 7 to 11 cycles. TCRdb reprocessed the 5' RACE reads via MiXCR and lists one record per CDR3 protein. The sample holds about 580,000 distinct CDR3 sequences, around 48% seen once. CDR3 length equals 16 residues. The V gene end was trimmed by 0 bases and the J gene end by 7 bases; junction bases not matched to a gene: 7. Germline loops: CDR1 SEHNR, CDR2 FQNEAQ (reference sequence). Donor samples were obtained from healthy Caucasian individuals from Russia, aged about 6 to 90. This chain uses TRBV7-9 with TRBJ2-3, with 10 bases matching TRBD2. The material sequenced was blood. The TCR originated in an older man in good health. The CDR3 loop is CASSLAGAGGQNTQYF. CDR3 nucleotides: TGTGCCAGCAGCTTAGCGGGAGCGGGGGGGCAAAATACGCAGTATTTT.